This is a list of T cell receptor beta chains from one sample in a study of Ad26.COV2.S vaccination and SARS-CoV-2 variants. Repertoires were generated with immunoSEQ multiplex PCR, while TCRdb's copy carries only in-frame clones and drops some. The sample lists roughly 350,000 clones, about 86% occurring once. The specimen comprised peripheral blood, sampled in a trial of Ad26.COV2.S vaccine versus placebo. These receptors all stem from a person aged 18-60 years who received the Ad26.COV2.S COVID-19 vaccine or a placebo. Both conserved end residues are part of each CDR3. The D gene is left open where the match is weak. Only some rows state a clone size, as once, few, many or a class for expanded clones.

>.|.|TRBV12-3/TRBV12-4|TRBJ1-1
CASSSPTRAVAFF
TGTGCCAGCAGTTCCCCTACCCGGGCGGTGGCTTTCTTT
>.|.|TRBV14|TRBJ1-1
CASSQVGYGNTEAFF
TGTGCCAGCAGCCAAGTCGGATACGGCAACACTGAAGCTTTCTTT
>.|TRBD1|TRBV28|TRBJ2-6
CASSYRGLGANVLTF
TGTGCCAGCAGTTACAGGGGCCTTGGGGCCAACGTCCTGACTTTC
>.|.|TRBV7-2|TRBJ2-7
CASSLAGLGYEQYF
TGTGCCAGCAGCTTAGCTGGGCTTGGCTACGAGCAGTACTTC
>once|.|TRBV25-1|TRBJ1-6
CASKSYISPLHF
TGTGCCAGCAAATCGTATATTTCACCCCTCCACTTT
>.|TRBD1|TRBV12-3/TRBV12-4|TRBJ1-1
CASSHGDRGTIFF
TGTGCCAGCAGTCACGGGGACAGGGGCACCATTTTCTTT
>.|.|TRBV27|TRBJ2-3
CASSPGTPPQYF
TGTGCTAGCAGTCCCGGGACTCCCCCGCAGTATTTT
>few|.|TRBV19|TRBJ1-5
CASSTDNGPQHF
TGTGCCAGTAGTACTGACAATGGGCCCCAGCATTTT
>.|.|TRBV9|TRBJ1-6
CASSVWGDVSSPLHF
TGTGCCAGTTCCGTTTGGGGGGATGTCAGTTCACCCCTCCACTTT
>once|.|TRBV23-1|TRBJ2-1
CASSHLDHNEQFF
TGCGCCAGCAGTCATTTGGATCACAATGAGCAGTTCTTC
>.|.|TRBV6-5|TRBJ1-6
CASMQGRNSPLHF
TGTGCCAGCATGCAGGGCCGGAATTCACCCCTCCACTTT
>.|.|TRBV30|TRBJ2-5
CAWSALWETQYF
TGTGCCTGGAGCGCCTTATGGGAGACCCAGTACTTC
>.|TRBD1|TRBV7-3|TRBJ2-6
CASSIGTGGSSGANVLTF
TGTGCCAGCAGCATCGGGACAGGTGGAAGCTCTGGGGCCAACGTCCTGACTTTC
>.|TRBD2|TRBV7-2|TRBJ2-1
CASSTLAGGANEQFF
TGTGCCAGCAGCACTCTAGCGGGAGGTGCGAATGAGCAGTTCTTC
>.|TRBD2|TRBV6-5|TRBJ2-5
CASSSLTSGGTQYF
TGTGCCAGCAGTTCCCTGACTAGCGGGGGAACCCAGTACTTC
>.|.|TRBV7-8|TRBJ1-5
CASSSPGNQPQHF
TGTGCCAGCAGCTCCCCAGGCAATCAGCCCCAGCATTTT
>few|.|TRBV3-1/TRBV3-2|TRBJ2-2
CASSPVVNTGELFF
TGTGCCAGCAGCCCGGTCGTTAACACCGGGGAGCTGTTTTTT
>.|.|TRBV2|TRBJ2-1
CASSETPDNEQFF
TGTGCCAGCAGTGAAACCCCAGATAATGAGCAGTTCTTC
>.|.|TRBV7-8|TRBJ1-1
CASSLLRNTEAFF
TGTGCCAGCAGCTTATTGCGGAACACTGAAGCTTTCTTT
>.|.|TRBV5-5|TRBJ1-5
CASSLSGRGGGNQPQHF
TGTGCCAGCAGCCTCTCTGGGCGGGGGGGCGGTAATCAGCCCCAGCATTTT
>.|.|TRBV12-5|TRBJ2-1
CASGGQSNEQFF
TGTGCTAGTGGTGGGCAGTCCAATGAGCAGTTCTTC
>few|.|TRBV14|TRBJ2-7
CASNPAGAGRQYF
TGTGCCAGCAACCCAGCCGGGGCCGGTCGACAGTACTTC
>.|.|TRBV5-6|TRBJ2-5
CASSLGQQETQYF
TGTGCCAGCAGCTTGGGTCAGCAAGAGACCCAGTACTTC
>.|.|TRBV28|TRBJ1-2
CASSSINYGYTF
TGTGCCAGCAGTTCTATTAACTATGGCTACACCTTC
>.|.|TRBV19|TRBJ1-6
CATRDLSSYNSPLHF
TGTGCCACCCGGGACTTAAGCTCCTATAATTCACCCCTCCACTTT